This T cell receptor beta chain was identified in a study of cytomegalovirus exposure and HLA in healthy donors. Study information: From 170 million or so T cells, an earlier analysis saw approximately 120 million unique TCR beta sequences. Findings and caveats of the study: Later on, a genetic analysis was performed. It linked a missense variant in DCLRE1C with V- and J-gene trimming of TCR beta.

From germline, CDR1 is SNHLY and CDR2 FYNNEI. The CDR3 is made up of 17 amino acids. With 8 bases clipped from V and 0 bases from J, the junction kept 14 bases outside the gene matches. In the PCR, 60 Vbeta and 13 Jbeta primers were used. In the study's own analysis: In a later analysis, approximately 80 million unique TCR beta chains included roughly 11 million shared by two or more donors. This table comes from immunoSEQ multiplex PCR, and its TCRdb copy is limited to in-frame clones, with some not included. D and trimming were read from the DNA, whereas the V and J calls and clone size are those reported in that table. The data show 100,000 to 150,000 clones, over 60% seen once. As concerns this clone: Antigen specificity is unknown.

The rearrangement links TRBV2 to TRBJ1-2; 8 positions agree with TRBD1. Material: PBMCs. The receptor was derived from a man between 18 and 35 years old in good health and CMV-seronegative. CDR3 in amino acids: CASDFGTGRSPNYGYTF. In DNA, the CDR3 is TGTGCCAGCGATTTCGGGACAGGACGATCACCTAACTATGGCTACACCTTC.